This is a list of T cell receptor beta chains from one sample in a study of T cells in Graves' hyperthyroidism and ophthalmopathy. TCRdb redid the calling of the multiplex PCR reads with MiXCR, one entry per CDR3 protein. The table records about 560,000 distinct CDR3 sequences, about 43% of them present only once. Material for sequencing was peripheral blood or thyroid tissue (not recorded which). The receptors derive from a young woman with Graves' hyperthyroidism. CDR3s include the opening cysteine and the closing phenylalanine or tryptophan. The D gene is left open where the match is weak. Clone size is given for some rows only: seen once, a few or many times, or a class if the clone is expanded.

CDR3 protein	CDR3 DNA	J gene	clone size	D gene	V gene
CASSFSPPLAGSEEQYF	TGTGCCAGCAGCTTTTCCCCCCCCCTAGCGGGGTCTGAAGAGCAGTACTTC	TRBJ2-7	.	TRBD2	TRBV11-2
CATFGGPSYEQYF	TGTGCCACCTTCGGGGGCCCCTCCTACGAGCAGTACTTC	TRBJ2-7	.	.	TRBV2
CASSLDRVAYNSPLHF	TGTGCCAGCAGTTTAGACAGGGTAGCCTATAATTCACCCCTCCACTTT	TRBJ1-6	few	TRBD1	TRBV2
CASSSSAPLAGSSGANVLTF	TGTGCCAGCAGCTCCTCCGCACCACTAGCGGGCTCCTCTGGGGCCAACGTCCTGACTTTC	TRBJ2-6	few	TRBD2	TRBV7-9
CATSRVRGGSETQYF	TGTGCCACCAGCAGAGTTCGGGGCGGGAGCGAGACCCAGTACTTC	TRBJ2-5	many	TRBD2	TRBV15
CASSAGGADYGYTF	TGTGCCAGCAGTGCAGGGGGCGCGGACTATGGCTACACCTTC	TRBJ1-2	.	TRBD1	TRBV12-3/TRBV12-4
CATSRVGQQEDSPLHF	TGTGCCACCAGCAGAGTAGGACAGCAAGAGGATTCACCCCTCCACTTT	TRBJ1-6	.	.	TRBV15
CASHPGNYGYTF	TGTGCCAGCCATCCAGGGAACTATGGCTACACCTTC	TRBJ1-2	few	.	TRBV5-3
CASMKGRPQETQYF	TGTGCCAGCATGAAGGGGAGGCCCCAAGAGACCCAGTACTTC	TRBJ2-5	many	.	TRBV2
CATSSDHSGRAAGTQYF	TGTGCCACCAGCAGCGACCATAGCGGGAGGGCCGCAGGGACCCAGTACTTC	TRBJ2-5	.	TRBD2	TRBV15
CAISESGTGLETQYF	TGTGCCATCAGTGAGTCGGGGACAGGGCTTGAGACCCAGTACTTC	TRBJ2-5	many	TRBD1	TRBV10-3
CATSRDPNEKLFF	TGTGCCACCAGCAGAGATCCGAATGAAAAACTGTTTTTT	TRBJ1-4	many	.	TRBV15
CASSEGTTNTEAFF	TGTGCCAGCAGTGAAGGGACAACCAACACTGAAGCTTTCTTT	TRBJ1-1	.	.	TRBV7-2
CASKETGGNVSF	TGTGCCAGCAAGGAGACAGGGGGCAATGTCTCCTTC	TRBJ1-2	.	TRBD1	TRBV2
CATSHRHEQYF	TGTGCCACCAGCCACCGCCACGAGCAGTACTTC	TRBJ2-7	many	.	TRBV15
CASSLGTSGPQETQYF	TGCGCCAGCAGCCTCGGGACTAGCGGACCCCAAGAGACCCAGTACTTC	TRBJ2-5	.	TRBD2	TRBV5-1
CSVARGGGMNTEAFF	TGCAGCGTTGCACGTGGGGGCGGAATGAACACTGAAGCTTTCTTT	TRBJ1-1	.	.	TRBV29-1
CASSLGQNSYEQYF	TGTGCTAGCAGCTTAGGACAGAACTCCTACGAGCAGTACTTC	TRBJ2-7	many	.	TRBV7-7
CASRPGQVNQPQHF	TGTGCCAGCAGACCCGGACAGGTCAATCAGCCCCAGCATTTT	TRBJ1-5	.	TRBD1	TRBV7-8
CASSLGGGNSPLHF	TGTGCCAGCAGTCTGGGAGGCGGGAATTCACCCCTCCACTTT	TRBJ1-6	few	.	TRBV2
CSALDMNTEAFF	TGCAGCGCCCTAGACATGAACACTGAAGCTTTCTTT	TRBJ1-1	.	.	TRBV29-1
CASSLGGTGQPQHF	TGTGCCAGCAGCTTAGGGGGAACCGGGCAGCCCCAGCATTTT	TRBJ1-5	many	.	TRBV7-2
CSVERLASYNEQFF	TGCAGCGTTGAGAGGCTAGCCTCCTACAATGAGCAGTTCTTC	TRBJ2-1	.	.	TRBV29-1
CASSPRPGAMNTEAFF	TGTGCCAGCAGCCCACGGCCAGGAGCTATGAACACTGAAGCTTTCTTT	TRBJ1-1	few	.	TRBV7-8
CASSLGLATHEQYF	TGTGCCAGCAGCTTGGGACTAGCGACTCACGAGCAGTACTTC	TRBJ2-7	.	TRBD2	TRBV5-6
CASSLEKRGVYGYTF	TGTGCCAGCAGCTTAGAGAAAAGGGGGGTCTATGGCTACACCTTC	TRBJ1-2	.	.	TRBV25-1
CASSYGGDRSPLHF	TGTGCCAGCAGTTACGGGGGGGATCGTTCACCCCTCCACTTT	TRBJ1-6	few	.	TRBV6-2/TRBV6-3
CASSQGQGGSYGYTF	TGCGCCAGCAGCCAGGGACAGGGTGGAAGCTATGGCTACACCTTC	TRBJ1-2	.	TRBD1	TRBV7-9
CATSRVDKYNEQFF	TGTGCCACCAGCCGGGTTGATAAGTACAATGAGCAGTTCTTC	TRBJ2-1	.	.	TRBV24-1
CATSLGKGTTLTQHF	TGTGCCACCAGCTTGGGCAAGGGGACGACACTCACCCAGCATTTT	TRBJ1-5	few	.	TRBV15
CAISDGYSGANVLTF	TGTGCCATCAGTGACGGGTACTCTGGGGCCAACGTCCTGACTTTC	TRBJ2-6	many	.	TRBV10-3
CACSWEPQLPHGYTF	TGTGCCTGCAGCTGGGAACCACAGCTCCCCCATGGCTACACCTTC	TRBJ1-2	.	.	TRBV5-5
CASSLGTGGDTEAFF	TGTGCCAGCAGTTTGGGGACAGGGGGAGATACTGAAGCTTTCTTT	TRBJ1-1	.	TRBD1	TRBV6-5
CARVDRGEKLFF	TGTGCCAGAGTGGACAGGGGGGAAAAACTGTTTTTT	TRBJ1-4	.	TRBD1	TRBV2
CASSSTTGPGEKLFF	TGTGCCAGCAGCTCAACGACAGGGCCGGGGGAAAAACTGTTTTTT	TRBJ1-4	once	TRBD1	TRBV7-1
CSVLFDLSTDTQYF	TGCAGCGTTTTGTTTGACCTGAGCACAGATACGCAGTATTTT	TRBJ2-3	.	.	TRBV29-1
CSVSVQGETQYF	TGCAGCGTATCGGTGCAGGGAGAGACCCAGTACTTC	TRBJ2-5	.	.	TRBV29-1
CSAGTVNYGYTF	TGCAGCGCCGGGACAGTTAACTATGGCTACACCTTC	TRBJ1-2	many	TRBD1	TRBV29-1
CATSRDPRDGELFF	TGTGCCACCAGCAGAGATCCGCGGGACGGGGAGCTGTTTTTT	TRBJ2-2	.	.	TRBV15
CASSVTGANYGYTF	TGTGCCAGCAGTGTAACAGGGGCTAACTATGGCTACACCTTC	TRBJ1-2	.	TRBD1	TRBV25-1
CASSYSATGGGYTF	TGTGCCAGCAGTTACAGCGCGACAGGGGGCGGCTACACCTTC	TRBJ1-2	.	TRBD1	TRBV6-2/TRBV6-3
CSAINSGRSSYEQYF	TGCAGTGCTATAAATAGCGGGAGGTCGTCCTACGAGCAGTACTTC	TRBJ2-7	.	TRBD2	TRBV20-1
CASSLRDRGYSNQPQHF	TGTGCCAGCAGCTTAAGGGACAGGGGGTATAGCAATCAGCCCCAGCATTTT	TRBJ1-5	.	TRBD1	TRBV7-8
CASSPSTGLYGYTF	TGTGCCAGCAGTCCCTCGACAGGTCTCTATGGCTACACCTTC	TRBJ1-2	.	.	TRBV2
CASSLEVGGYEQYF	TGTGCCAGCAGCTTAGAGGTAGGGGGCTACGAGCAGTACTTC	TRBJ2-7	.	.	TRBV11-2
CASSKVGGPDEQFF	TGCGCCAGCAGCAAAGTCGGGGGTCCCGATGAGCAGTTCTTC	TRBJ2-1	.	.	TRBV5-1
CASSRTTGSNSYEQYF	TGTGCCAGCAGTAGGACCACAGGGTCGAACTCCTACGAGCAGTACTTC	TRBJ2-7	.	.	TRBV6-5
CASSFNTNTEAFF	TGCGCCAGCAGCTTCAACACTAACACTGAAGCTTTCTTT	TRBJ1-1	few	.	TRBV5-1
CASSMWLGQPQHF	TGTGCCAGTAGTATGTGGCTCGGTCAGCCCCAGCATTTT	TRBJ1-5	few	.	TRBV19
CASSHPPGRRRQETQYF	TGTGCCAGCAGCCACCCCCCGGGGAGGCGGCGGCAAGAGACCCAGTACTTC	TRBJ2-5	.	.	TRBV14